Listed below are T cell receptor beta chains from one sample, sequenced in a study of blood T cell repertoires in COVID-19. The assay was immunoSEQ multiplex PCR, and TCRdb's table has in-frame clones only and misses some. The profile shows a few hundred thousand clones, over 75% of them singletons. Sequenced sample: PBMCs or T cells enriched from blood (not recorded which). These receptor sequences come from a woman aged 30 to 39 who had recovered from COVID-19. Each CDR3 is given with its conserved first and last residue. The D gene is left open where the match is weak. Part of the rows lack a size; the others show once, few, many or a class for expanded clones.

D	size	J	V	DNA	CDR3
TRBD1	once	TRBJ1-1	TRBV27	TGTGCCAGCAGCCTGGACAGGGGAGACACTGAAGCTTTCTTT	CASSLDRGDTEAFF
TRBD1	once	TRBJ2-1	TRBV7-9	TGTGCCAGCAGCCCACCGGGACAGGGGGCAGGTATTGAGCAGTTCTTC	CASSPPGQGAGIEQFF
.	few	TRBJ2-2	TRBV3-1/TRBV3-2	TGTGCCAGCAGCCAAGATGGAGTTTGGGAGCTGTTTTTT	CASSQDGVWELFF
.	.	TRBJ1-2	TRBV7-5	TGTGTCAGAAGCCCGGGCGGGGGGGGTCCCCCGTGGGGCTACACCTTC	CVRSPGGGGPPWGYTF
.	few	TRBJ1-2	TRBV7-8	TGTGCCAGCAGCTTAAAGGAAAGGGCACACAGGGACGGCTACACCTTC	CASSLKERAHRDGYTF
.	.	TRBJ2-7	TRBV5-4	TGTGCCAGCAGCTTGCGAGCCCTCAAATCTTACGAGCAGTACTTC	CASSLRALKSYEQYF
TRBD1	.	TRBJ2-7	TRBV11-2	TGTGCCAGCAGCCCGACCGCCAGCCAGGGGGAGTACTTC	CASSPTASQGEYF
TRBD2	.	TRBJ2-1	TRBV15	TGTGCCACCAGCAGGGGGGGGTCTGACTACAATGAGCAGTTCTTC	CATSRGGSDYNEQFF
TRBD2	.	TRBJ2-1	TRBV9	TGTGCCAGCAGCGTATTTGGGAGGGTTGGCTCCTACAATGAGCAGTTCTTC	CASSVFGRVGSYNEQFF
.	.	TRBJ2-1	TRBV19	TGTGCCAGTAGCATGGGGGGAATGGGGTACAATGAGCAGTTCTTC	CASSMGGMGYNEQFF
.	.	TRBJ1-6	TRBV7-9	TGTGCCAGCAGCTCAACCCGACCGGGGAACAATTCACCCCTCCACTTT	CASSSTRPGNNSPLHF
.	.	TRBJ2-7	TRBV5-1	TGCGCCAGCAGCTTGGGTGCAGGGGAACCCTACGAGCAGTACTTC	CASSLGAGEPYEQYF
.	.	TRBJ1-1	TRBV2	TGTGCCACCACTAAGTTGACAGGACTTTTGAACACTGAAGCTTTCTTT	CATTKLTGLLNTEAFF
TRBD2	.	TRBJ2-5	TRBV20-1	TGCAGTGCTAGTGAGACGGGGGGGCCGGAGACCCAGTACTTC	CSASETGGPETQYF
.	.	TRBJ1-5	TRBV30	TGTGCCTGGAGTGTGGGCAAGGGGGTTCAGCCCCAGCATTTT	CAWSVGKGVQPQHF
.	.	TRBJ2-7	TRBV13	TGTGCCAGCAGCGAAACTCCCTACGAGCAGTACTTC	CASSETPYEQYF
TRBD1	once	TRBJ2-1	TRBV3-1/TRBV3-2	TGTGCCAGCAGCCCCCGGACAGGGAATACTAAGAGCTCCTACAATGAGCAGTTCTTC	CASSPRTGNTKSSYNEQFF
.	once	TRBJ2-3	TRBV7-2	TGTGCCAGCAGCAAAACAGGGCTCGCAGATACGCAGTATTTT	CASSKTGLADTQYF
TRBD1	.	TRBJ1-1	TRBV12-3/TRBV12-4	TGTGCCAGCCTCACAGGGGTTGAAGCTTTCTTT	CASLTGVEAFF
TRBD1	.	TRBJ1-1	TRBV30	TGTGCCTGGAGTCCACCAGTTGACAGGGTCATGAACACTGAAGCTTTCTTT	CAWSPPVDRVMNTEAFF
TRBD1	.	TRBJ2-2	TRBV5-4	TGTGCCAGCAGTTCGGGACAGGGCGGCACCGGGGAGCTGTTTTTT	CASSSGQGGTGELFF
TRBD1	.	TRBJ1-1	TRBV30	TGTGCCTGGAGTGGAGGGACAGGGGTGGGCACTGAAGCTTTCTTT	CAWSGGTGVGTEAFF
TRBD1	.	TRBJ2-7	TRBV30	TGTGCCTGGAAGGGACAGGGGACTTTGCGGGGGTCGACCTACGAGCAGTACTTC	CAWKGQGTLRGSTYEQYF
.	few	TRBJ2-3	TRBV25-1	TGTGCCAGCAGTAAAAGTTGGCGGGGAAGCACAGATACGCAGTATTTT	CASSKSWRGSTDTQYF
.	few	TRBJ1-1	TRBV7-9	TGTGCCAGCAGCCCCAGGAAGGGGCAGGCTTTCTTT	CASSPRKGQAFF
TRBD1	.	TRBJ2-7	TRBV2	TGTGCCAGCACCTTGGACAGGGGGAGCTCCTACGAGCAGTACTTC	CASTLDRGSSYEQYF
TRBD1	.	TRBJ1-4	TRBV7-2	TGTGCCAGCAGCCGGTTGGGACAGGGTAATGAAAAACTGTTTTTT	CASSRLGQGNEKLFF
TRBD1	few	TRBJ2-7	TRBV28	TGTGCCAGCGGGACAGGTTACTACGAGCAGTACTTC	CASGTGYYEQYF
TRBD1	.	TRBJ2-7	TRBV6-5	TGTGCCAGCAGAGATGGGACAGGGACCTACGAGCAGTACTTC	CASRDGTGTYEQYF
TRBD1	.	TRBJ2-1	TRBV10-2	TGCGCCAGCAGTGTACCCGACAGGGGCGGAAGGATGGATGAGCAGTTCTTC	CASSVPDRGGRMDEQFF
.	.	TRBJ2-1	TRBV5-1	TGCGCCAGCAGCTTAAAGATCGGAGAGGGCCACTCCTACAATGAGCAGTTCTTC	CASSLKIGEGHSYNEQFF
.	once	TRBJ1-5	TRBV13	TGTGCCAGCAGTCCCGGACGGGACAATCAGCCCCAGCATTTT	CASSPGRDNQPQHF
.	.	TRBJ1-1	TRBV29-1	TGCAGCGTCGGACAGCCCTTGAACACTGAAGCTTTCTTT	CSVGQPLNTEAFF
TRBD1	.	TRBJ1-4	TRBV29-1	TGCAGCGTTGGATCCGGGACAGTGTCAACTAATGAAAAACTGTTTTTT	CSVGSGTVSTNEKLFF
TRBD1	few	TRBJ1-4	TRBV28	TGTGCCAGCAGCCTAACCGGGACAGGGGGGATTGAAAAACTGTTTTTT	CASSLTGTGGIEKLFF
TRBD1	.	TRBJ2-2	TRBV9	TGTGCCAGCTCAGCGTTGGTCAGGGGGCGAGACACCGGGGAGCTGTTTTTT	CASSALVRGRDTGELFF
.	once	TRBJ1-2	TRBV4-1	TGCGCCAGCAGCCAAGTTCTAGGGGGGGAGGGGAGCTATGGCTACACCTTC	CASSQVLGGEGSYGYTF
TRBD1	few	TRBJ1-3	TRBV10-3	TGTGCCATCAGCACCCGGGACAGGGAGACAAACACCATATATTTT	CAISTRDRETNTIYF
TRBD1	.	TRBJ2-6	TRBV5-4	TGTGCCAGCAGCGCCGGCGGGACAGGTGCCGGCGGGGCCAACGTCCTGACTTTC	CASSAGGTGAGGANVLTF
TRBD2	.	TRBJ2-3	TRBV7-8	TGTGCCAGCAGCCCCTTGAATAGCGGGGGCCCGGGAGGAGATACGCAGTATTTT	CASSPLNSGGPGGDTQYF
.	.	TRBJ2-1	TRBV18	TGTGCCAGCTCCCACGGCCGGGGCTCCTACAATGAGCAGTTCTTC	CASSHGRGSYNEQFF
.	.	TRBJ1-1	TRBV5-1	TGCGCCAGCAGCTTGGACGCGGGGCGGGGCACTGAAGCTTTCTTT	CASSLDAGRGTEAFF
.	.	TRBJ2-3	TRBV7-6	TGTGCCAGCAGCCCCATCCAGGGTTACAGCACAGATACGCAGTATTTT	CASSPIQGYSTDTQYF
TRBD1	.	TRBJ1-5	TRBV18	TGTGCCAGCTCACCTGTCCCGGGACAGGGATTGGATCAGCCCCAGCATTTT	CASSPVPGQGLDQPQHF
TRBD1	.	TRBJ1-4	TRBV24-1	TGTGCCACCAGCCCTTGGGACAGGGGGCTACGGGTGAATGAAAAACTGTTTTTT	CATSPWDRGLRVNEKLFF
.	.	TRBJ2-3	TRBV5-3	TGTGCCAGAAGCTTAGAGGTTTCCAGCGGGCCAAGCACAGATACGCAGTATTTT	CARSLEVSSGPSTDTQYF
.	few	TRBJ2-7	TRBV18	TGTGCCAGCTCACCAGTTCAGGGGATAGAGCAGTACTTC	CASSPVQGIEQYF
TRBD1	.	TRBJ1-1	TRBV15	TGTGCCACCAGCAGGCCCGGGACAGGGATTTTGTTAACTGAAGCTTTCTTT	CATSRPGTGILLTEAFF
TRBD2	.	TRBJ2-7	TRBV11-1	TGTGCCAGCAGCTTAGTCGGACTAGCGGGGTACGAGCAGTACTTC	CASSLVGLAGYEQYF
TRBD2	many	TRBJ2-7	TRBV4-1	TGCGCCAGCAGCCGCGCCGGGACTACATCCTACGAGCAGTACTTC	CASSRAGTTSYEQYF
TRBD1	.	TRBJ1-4	TRBV28	TGTGCCAGCAGTTTGTCGGACAGGGCGCGAGAAAAACTGTTTTTT	CASSLSDRAREKLFF
.	.	TRBJ2-1	TRBV6-2/TRBV6-3	.	CASSLRVRARGYDEQFF
.	.	TRBJ1-5	TRBV24-1	TGTGCCACCAGTGAACACGGACTCAACAATCAGCCCCAGCATTTT	CATSEHGLNNQPQHF
.	.	TRBJ2-5	TRBV28	TGTGCCAGCAGTTCCCCGTGCAGGTTCCAAGAGACCCAGTACTTC	CASSSPCRFQETQYF
.	.	TRBJ2-7	TRBV7-2	TGTGCCAGCAGCTTAGCGGGGGGGCCGTTCGAGCAGTACTTC	CASSLAGGPFEQYF
.	.	TRBJ2-1	TRBV28	TGTGCCAGCAGTCCCTTAGACTGGCGCAATGAGCAGTTCTTC	CASSPLDWRNEQFF
.	.	TRBJ1-5	TRBV7-2	TGTGCCAGCAGCTTGTTGCCAGGATATCAGCCCCAGCATTTT	CASSLLPGYQPQHF
TRBD1	.	TRBJ1-3	TRBV16	TGTGCCAGCAGCCACCTAACGACAGGGGATGGAAACACCATATATTTT	CASSHLTTGDGNTIYF
.	.	TRBJ1-2	TRBV28	TGTGCCAGCAGTTTTCAACTTTCTACTAACTATGGCTACACCTTC	CASSFQLSTNYGYTF
TRBD1	.	TRBJ2-1	TRBV3-1/TRBV3-2	TGTGCCAGCAGCCAAGCGGTGACAGGGAGTGAGCAGTTCTTC	CASSQAVTGSEQFF